This is a list of T cell receptor beta chains from one sample in a study of T cells after yellow fever vaccination. TCRdb fed the 5' RACE reads into MiXCR, producing one record per CDR3 protein. This sample has 300,000 to 400,000 distinct CDR3 sequences; 8.7% occur once, and the top ten carry roughly 18%. This material consisted of PBMCs, taken on the day of the first yellow fever vaccination. Receptors originate from a man younger than 35 who received the YFV17D yellow fever vaccine. Each CDR3 is given without its conserved first and last residue.

v_gene,CDR3aa
TRBV6-1,ASSEVVVITEAF
TRBV10-2,ASGDRGPQPQH
TRBV7-9,ASSLRTTSSYNEQF
TRBV5-1,ASGYQETQY
TRBV7-2,ASSPDARGSTDTQY
TRBV7-2,ASSLGLAGAGEQY
TRBV12-3/TRBV12-4,ASTPRRDETQY
TRBV12-3/TRBV12-4,ASSNRGYGYT
TRBV25-1,ASSDKDEPTGELF
TRBV6-1,ASSPGTSGWDTQY
TRBV6-5,ASSYSYRGEQF
TRBV20-1,SAKDRGYEAF
TRBV15,ATSRAPGVETQY
TRBV20-1,SATGGGNIQY
TRBV5-4,ASSDKRLWGRGYNEQF
TRBV4-3,ASSQGPRDPAF
TRBV7-2,ASSLADFQETQY
TRBV6-2/TRBV6-3,ASSRLGGRSMNTEAF
TRBV20-1,SARVPLTYEQY
TRBV7-3,ASSLGWGAKTGELF
TRBV5-6,ASSLGRRNTEAF
TRBV7-2,ASSLYLGGRTEAF
TRBV3-1,ASSPLASGNTIY
TRBV4-1,ASSQADRVYNEQF
TRBV4-1,ASSPGQDLYGYT
TRBV3-1,ASSQQYGYT
TRBV12-3/TRBV12-4,ASSPAGLNQPQH
TRBV10-3,ATSGPTAGDTEAF
TRBV20-1,SARDFRGSGNEQF
TRBV5-1,ASSLGLQGVDTQY
TRBV5-1,ASSFSQGTEAF
TRBV12-3/TRBV12-4,ASSFAMAGVQETQY
TRBV19,ASSARTGTEAF
TRBV3-1,ASSQGISSSDYGYT
TRBV5-4,HFGFSGNTIY
TRBV5-1,ASSFGQGARTGELF
TRBV7-6,ASSLGQAGNTIY
TRBV9,ASSVAQGGDYGYT
TRBV20-1,SASLRAGAGELF
TRBV20-1,SALGWEKLF
TRBV27,ASSLSQSSNEQF
TRBV27,ASSRPGYNQPQH
TRBV25-1,ASSVPSVRDTQY
TRBV12-3/TRBV12-4,ASSQGGGNSPLH
TRBV7-2,ASSLSRVNTGELF
TRBV7-9,ASGTRANYGYT
TRBV6-5,ASSPGMGAKRQPQH
TRBV5-4,ATRATGRYEQY
TRBV5-4,ASSFTQGSLQETQY
TRBV6-6,ASSYDGTVTDTQY
TRBV12-3/TRBV12-4,ASRINRGGTGELF